This is a list of T cell receptor beta chains from one sample in a study of blood T cell repertoires in COVID-19. The data were produced by immunoSEQ multiplex PCR, yet TCRdb's version contains in-frame clones alone and is incomplete. The sample contains more than 100,000 clones, 85% of which appear only once. Sequencing input: peripheral blood. Source of these receptors: a man older than 75 with acute or convalescent COVID-19. CDR3s include the opening cysteine and the closing phenylalanine or tryptophan. A D gene is named only where the DNA matches it firmly. Where a row states a size, it is once, few, many or the class of an expanded clone; other rows omit it.

>NA|TRBJ2-7|NA|TRBV21-1
CASSKTGDYEQYF
TGTGCCAGCAGCAAGACAGGGGACTACGAGCAGTACTTC
>NA|TRBJ1-1|TRBD1|TRBV3-1/TRBV3-2
CASSQGQGTEAFF
TGTGCCAGCAGCCAAGGACAGGGCACTGAAGCTTTCTTT
>few|TRBJ2-2|NA|TRBV11-1
CASSLDYGANTGELFF
TGTGCCAGCAGCTTAGATTACGGAGCGAACACCGGGGAGCTGTTTTTT
>NA|TRBJ1-1|NA|TRBV7-2
CASSFQGRTEAFF
TGTGCCAGCAGCTTTCAGGGTAGAACTGAAGCTTTCTTT
>once|TRBJ2-1|NA|TRBV18
CASSQVGDNEQFF
TGTGCCAGCTCCCAGGTCGGGGACAATGAGCAGTTCTTC
>NA|TRBJ2-3|NA|TRBV28
CASIRQAGTPPSTQYF
TGTGCCAGCATCCGGCAGGCGGGAACCCCTCCGAGTACGCAGTATTTT
>NA|TRBJ2-7|TRBD2|TRBV6-2/TRBV6-3
CASSYRYGGISYEQYF
TGTGCCAGCAGTTACCGTTACGGGGGGATCTCCTACGAGCAGTACTTC
>NA|TRBJ1-6|NA|TRBV18
CASSPGLTNSPLHF
TGTGCCAGCTCACCAGGGCTCACTAATTCACCCCTCCACTTT
>NA|TRBJ1-2|TRBD1|TRBV5-6
CASSFGDSHYGYTF
TGTGCCAGCAGCTTCGGGGACAGTCACTATGGCTACACCTTC
>NA|TRBJ1-2|NA|TRBV5-6
CASSWTDPNYGYTF
TGTGCCAGCAGCTGGACAGATCCTAACTATGGCTACACCTTC
>NA|TRBJ1-5|TRBD1|TRBV28
CASSAPRGQGEVSQHF
TGTGCCAGCAGCGCCCCCCGCGGACAGGGAGAGGTATCCCAGCATTTT
>few|TRBJ2-2|NA|TRBV28
CASKGAYVTGELFF
TGTGCCAGCAAAGGGGCCTATGTCACCGGGGAGCTGTTTTTT
>NA|TRBJ1-6|NA|TRBV7-3
CASSSLRSSPLHF
TGTGCCAGCAGCTCCCTCCGGTCGTCACCCCTCCACTTT
>NA|TRBJ1-1|TRBD1|TRBV5-1
CASSLEGARTEAFF
TGCGCCAGCAGCTTAGAGGGGGCGCGAACTGAAGCTTTCTTT
>NA|TRBJ2-6|NA|TRBV14
CASSPSWGRSGANVLTF
TGTGCCAGCAGCCCCTCCTGGGGGCGTAGTGGGGCCAACGTCCTGACTTTC
>NA|TRBJ1-2|TRBD1|TRBV5-4
CASSDRDRDYGYTF
TGTGCCAGCAGCGACCGGGACAGGGATTATGGCTACACCTTC
>NA|TRBJ1-4|NA|TRBV18
CASSRHSGEKLFF
TGTGCCAGCTCTCGGCACTCGGGTGAAAAACTGTTTTTT
>NA|TRBJ2-3|TRBD2|TRBV11-2
CASSLDGGGTDTQYF
TGTGCCAGCAGCTTAGACGGGGGGGGCACAGATACGCAGTATTTT
>NA|TRBJ2-2|NA|TRBV10-3
CAISEEASNTGELFF
TGTGCCATCAGTGAGGAGGCTTCGAACACCGGGGAGCTGTTTTTT
>NA|TRBJ2-1|TRBD1|TRBV6-6
CASLRQGGYNEQFF
TGTGCCAGCCTAAGACAGGGTGGGTACAATGAGCAGTTCTTC
>once|TRBJ1-1|TRBD1|TRBV5-1
CASSTGTGEAEAFF
TGCGCCAGCAGCACCGGGACAGGGGAGGCTGAAGCTTTCTTT
>few|TRBJ1-1|NA|TRBV11-2
CASSLNAVAEAFF
TGTGCCAGCAGCTTAAATGCGGTCGCTGAAGCTTTCTTT
>NA|TRBJ1-1|NA|TRBV9
CASSVARENTEAFF
TGTGCCAGCAGCGTCGCCCGGGAGAACACTGAAGCTTTCTTT
>NA|TRBJ1-1|NA|TRBV7-3
CASSLWANTEAFF
TGTGCCAGCAGCTTATGGGCGAACACTGAAGCTTTCTTT
>NA|TRBJ1-6|NA|TRBV5-1
CASSLWTDYNSPLHF
TGCGCCAGCAGCTTGTGGACAGACTATAATTCACCCCTCCACTTT
>NA|TRBJ1-2|TRBD1|TRBV5-1
CASSPGQGSGGYTF
TGCGCCAGCAGCCCGGGACAGGGATCGGGGGGCTACACCTTC